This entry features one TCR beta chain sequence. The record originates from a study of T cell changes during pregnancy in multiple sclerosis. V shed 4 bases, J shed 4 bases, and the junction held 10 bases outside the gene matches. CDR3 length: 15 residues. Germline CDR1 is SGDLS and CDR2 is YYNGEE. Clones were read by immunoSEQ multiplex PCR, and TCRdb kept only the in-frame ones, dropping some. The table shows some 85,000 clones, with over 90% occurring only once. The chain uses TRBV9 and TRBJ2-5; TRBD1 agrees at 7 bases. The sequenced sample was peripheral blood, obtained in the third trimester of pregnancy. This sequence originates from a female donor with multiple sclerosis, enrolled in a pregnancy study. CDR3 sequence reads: CASSTTTGHGETQYF. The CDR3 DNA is TGTGCCAGCAGCACGACGACAGGGCATGGAGAGACCCAGTACTTC.